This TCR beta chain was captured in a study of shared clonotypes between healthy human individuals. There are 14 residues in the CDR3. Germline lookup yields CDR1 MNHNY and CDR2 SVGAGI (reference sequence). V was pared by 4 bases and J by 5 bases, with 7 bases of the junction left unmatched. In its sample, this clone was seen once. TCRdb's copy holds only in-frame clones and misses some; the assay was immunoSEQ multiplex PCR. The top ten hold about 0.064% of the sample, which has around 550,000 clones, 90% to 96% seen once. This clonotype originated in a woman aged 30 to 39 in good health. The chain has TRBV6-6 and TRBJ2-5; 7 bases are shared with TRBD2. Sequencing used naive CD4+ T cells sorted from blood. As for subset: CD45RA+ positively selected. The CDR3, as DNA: TGTGCCAGCAGTTTCGGCGGGAGTCCCGAGACCCAGTACTTC. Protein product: CASSFGGSPETQYF.